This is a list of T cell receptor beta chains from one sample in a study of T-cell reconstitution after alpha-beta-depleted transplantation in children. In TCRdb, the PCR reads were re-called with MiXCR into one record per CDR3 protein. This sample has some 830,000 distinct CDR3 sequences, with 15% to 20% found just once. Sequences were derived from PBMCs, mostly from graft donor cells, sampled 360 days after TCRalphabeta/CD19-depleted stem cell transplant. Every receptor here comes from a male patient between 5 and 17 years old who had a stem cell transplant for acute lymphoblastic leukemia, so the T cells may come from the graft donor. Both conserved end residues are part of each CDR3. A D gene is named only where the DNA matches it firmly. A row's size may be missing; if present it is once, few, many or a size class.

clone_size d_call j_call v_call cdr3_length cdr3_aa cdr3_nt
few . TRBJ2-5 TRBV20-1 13 CSARRGGLETQYF TGCAGTGCTAGGCGAGGGGGGCTCGAGACCCAGTACTTC
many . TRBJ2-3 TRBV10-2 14 CAHGRRGAGDTQYF TGCGCTCACGGTCGGAGGGGGGCAGGAGATACGCAGTATTTT
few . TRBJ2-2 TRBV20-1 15 CSASQAPHVTGELFF TGCAGTGCTAGCCAAGCCCCTCATGTCACCGGGGAGCTGTTTTTT
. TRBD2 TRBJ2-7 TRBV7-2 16 CASSLVGGRLTYEQYF TGTGCCAGCAGCTTAGTTGGCGGGAGGCTAACCTACGAGCAGTACTTC
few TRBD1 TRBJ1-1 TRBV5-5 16 CASSPYPQGAFTEAFF TGTGCCAGCAGCCCCTACCCCCAGGGGGCCTTCACTGAAGCTTTCTTT
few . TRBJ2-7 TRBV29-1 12 CSVGAGPYEQYF TGCAGCGTTGGAGCCGGTCCCTACGAGCAGTACTTC
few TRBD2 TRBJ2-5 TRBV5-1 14 CASTKSGNEETQYF TGCGCCAGCACCAAAAGCGGGAATGAAGAGACCCAGTACTTC
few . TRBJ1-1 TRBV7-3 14 CASRYDRQNTEAFF TGTGCCAGCAGGTACGACAGACAGAACACTGAAGCTTTCTTT
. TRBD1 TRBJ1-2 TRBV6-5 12 CASSRTGGGYTF TGTGCCAGCAGTCGAACAGGGGGCGGCTACACCTTC
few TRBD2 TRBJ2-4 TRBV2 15 CASRGLAGSGNIQYF TGTGCCAGCAGGGGACTAGCGGGATCGGGAAACATTCAGTACTTC
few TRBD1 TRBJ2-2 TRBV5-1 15 CASSYWTGETGELFF TGCGCCAGCAGCTACTGGACAGGGGAGACCGGGGAGCTGTTTTTT
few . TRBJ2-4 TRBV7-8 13 CASSLALRDIQYF TGTGCCAGCAGCTTAGCGCTCCGGGACATTCAGTACTTC
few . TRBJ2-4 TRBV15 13 CATSTRHGDIQYF TGTGCCACCAGCACTCGACACGGGGACATTCAGTACTTC
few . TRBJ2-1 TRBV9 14 CASSVAGEINEQFF TGTGCCAGCAGCGTGGCAGGGGAGATCAATGAGCAGTTCTTC
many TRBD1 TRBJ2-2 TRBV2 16 CASRGDRGRVTGELFF TGTGCCAGCAGGGGGGACAGGGGGCGCGTCACCGGGGAGCTGTTTTTT
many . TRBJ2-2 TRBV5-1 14 CASSLVPSPGELFF TGCGCCAGCAGCTTGGTTCCCAGTCCCGGGGAGCTGTTTTTT
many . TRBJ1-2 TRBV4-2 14 CASSQDTGYYGYTF TGTGCCAGCAGCCAAGATACGGGGTACTATGGCTACACCTTC
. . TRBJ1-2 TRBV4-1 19 CASSQDGGATGGINYGYTF TGCGCCAGCAGCCAAGATGGAGGGGCAACAGGAGGAATTAACTATGGCTACACCTTC
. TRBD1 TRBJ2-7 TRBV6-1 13 CASGRQGPYEQYF TGTGCCAGCGGGCGACAGGGGCCTTACGAGCAGTACTTC
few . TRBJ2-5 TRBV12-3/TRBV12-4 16 CASSTPRSGPAETQYF TGTGCCAGCAGCACCCCTCGGAGCGGCCCAGCGGAGACCCAGTACTTC
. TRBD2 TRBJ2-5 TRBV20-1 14 CSAAAGTRWWAQYF TGCAGTGCCGCCGCCGGGACTAGATGGTGGGCCCAGTACTTC
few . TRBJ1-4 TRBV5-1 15 CASSLVGRTNEKLFF TGCGCCAGCAGCTTGGTGGGGCGAACTAATGAAAAACTGTTTTTT